Following are 10 T cell receptor beta chains from one sample sequenced in a study of shared clonotypes between healthy human individuals. Assay: immunoSEQ multiplex PCR; the TCRdb copy retains only in-frame clones and omits some. The sample contains about 490,000 clones, over 65% of which appear only once. Sequenced material: PBMCs. The receptors derive from a woman in her thirties or forties in good health. Some clones in this sample may be carry-over from other donors' samples.

V is TRBV10-3 and J is TRBJ1-1, with D uncertain. Germline CDR1 reads ENHRY; CDR2 reads SYGVKD. The CDR3 runs to 13 residues. V was clipped by 6 bases and J by 1 base, with 9 bases between them. The CDR3 region has the DNA TGTGCCATCAGGCCGGACGAGAACACTGAAGCTTTCTTT. Translating it yields CAIRPDENTEAFF.

For this clone: At one end the junction does not follow the germline gene, possibly because of a read error. The chain carries TRBV7-9 and TRBJ2-5; a weak D match, TRBD2 (5 bases). Germline CDR1 is SEHNR and CDR2 is FQNEAQ (reference sequence). The CDR3 totals 12 residues. This chain's CDR3 is CASSSSRETQHF. The CDR3 bases are TGTGCCAGCAGCTCTAGTAGGGAGACCCAGCACTTC.

This rearrangement joins TRBV14 to TRBJ2-5; weak D call: TRBD1 (6 bases). Germline lookup yields CDR1 SGHDN and CDR2 FVKESK. This CDR3 is built from 13 residues. V lost 4 bases and J lost 4, with 10 bases in between. The chain's CDR3 is CASSRGHSETQYF. The CDR3 DNA reads as TGTGCCAGCAGCCGGGGACATTCAGAGACCCAGTACTTC.

The V and J genes are TRBV4-1 and TRBJ1-2; a weak D match, TRBD1 (6 bases). Trimming took off 4 bases at V and 13 bases at J, with 19 bases between the two ends. The CDR3 totals 13 residues. Germline CDR1 and CDR2: MGHRA and YSYEKL. CDR3 nucleotide sequence: TGCGCCAGCAGCCCGACCGGGACACCCGGCCCCACCTTC. It yields the protein CASSPTGTPGPTF.

J is TRBJ2-3 and V is TRBV9; either TRBD1 or TRBD2 may supply D (5 bases each). The CDR3 spans 17 residues. Trimming removed 4 bases at V and 1 base at J, with 19 bases between. Germline CDR1 SGDLS, CDR2 YYNGEE. CDR3 bases: TGTGCCAGCAGCTCCCACGAGGGGCGGGTTGGCACAGATACGCAGTATTTT. It is translated as CASSSHEGRVGTDTQYF.

In its sample, this clone was seen a few times. The chain has TRBV29-1 and TRBJ2-5, with 8 bases aligning to TRBD1. TRBJ2-7 matches the DNA end more closely, so the J call is doubtful. The length of the CDR3 is 12 residues. The germline V gene encodes CDR1 SQVTM and CDR2 ANQGSEA. The CDR3 protein is CSVGLTGAEQYF. The CDR3 DNA reads TGCAGCGTTGGGTTGACAGGGGCCGAGCAGTACTTC.

This clone was counted a few times. The chain combines TRBV7-8 with TRBJ2-7, with D perhaps matching TRBD2 (5 bases). Trimming took off 5 bases at V and 6 bases at J, with 17 bases between the two ends. Germline CDR1 is SGHVS and CDR2 is FQNEAQ. CDR3 length: 14 amino acids. The CDR3, as DNA: TGTGCCAGCAGCCGCAGGTGGGGTGAGGGCGAGCAGTACTTC. Translating gives CASSRRWGEGEQYF.

The V and J genes are TRBV4-3 and TRBJ2-1; D might be TRBD2 (5 bases). The V and J ends lost 1 base and 7 bases respectively, with 14 bases between them. The CDR3 has 15 amino acids. Per the germline V gene, CDR1 is LGHNA and CDR2 is YSLEER. In DNA, the CDR3 is TGCGCCAGCAGCCAAGTTTTGACTACCAGAAATGAGCAGTTCTTC. It yields the protein CASSQVLTTRNEQFF.

As concerns this clone: This may be a read error, as it is one base from a much larger clone. Other DNA sequences in the same sample also yield this CDR3. The chain links TRBV2 to TRBJ1-1, with no clear D. Germline loops: CDR1 SNHLY, CDR2 FYNNEI. This CDR3 is 13 amino acids long. DNA for the CDR3: TGCGCCAGCAGTGAATGGGTGAACACTGAAGCTTTCTTT. This translates into CASSEWVNTEAFF. Drawing the rest from reference TRBV2 and TRBJ1-1, the complete variable domain is EPEVTQTPSHQVTQMGQEVILRCVPISNHLYFYWYRQILGQKVEFLVSFYNNEISEKSEIFDDQFSVERPDGSNFTLKIRSTKLEDSAMYFCASSEWVNTEAFFGQGTRLTVV.

The chain combines TRBV7-9 with TRBJ2-5; 7 nucleotides agree with TRBD1. Germline V gene sequence: CDR1 SEHNR, CDR2 FQNEAQ (reference sequence). V trimming: 1 base; J trimming: 2 bases; junction bases outside the gene matches: 7. The CDR3 contains 16 residues. For the CDR3, the DNA is TGTGCCAGCAGCTTAGGGACAGGACAATATCAAGAGACCCAGTACTTC. Protein sequence: CASSLGTGQYQETQYF.